This entry is about one T cell receptor (beta chain). The sample is drawn from a study of T cell changes during pregnancy in multiple sclerosis. The CDR3 runs to 14 residues. CDR1 and CDR2 from the germline V gene are MNHNS and SASEGT. The V gene lost 6 bases and the J gene lost 3 bases, with 12 bases spanning the gap. Profiled with immunoSEQ multiplex PCR; TCRdb holds only in-frame clones, not every one. The sample lists 55,000 to 65,000 clones; 93% were seen once. Sequenced material: CD4+ T cells from peripheral blood mononuclear cells, taken before pregnancy. This receptor was obtained from a female donor with multiple sclerosis, enrolled in a pregnancy study. The chain is built from TRBV6-1 and TRBJ2-1; D possibly corresponds to TRBD2 (6 bases). CDR3 nucleotides: TGTGCCAGCAGCGGAGGGCAATACTACAATGAGCAGTTCTTC. It specifies CASSGGQYYNEQFF.